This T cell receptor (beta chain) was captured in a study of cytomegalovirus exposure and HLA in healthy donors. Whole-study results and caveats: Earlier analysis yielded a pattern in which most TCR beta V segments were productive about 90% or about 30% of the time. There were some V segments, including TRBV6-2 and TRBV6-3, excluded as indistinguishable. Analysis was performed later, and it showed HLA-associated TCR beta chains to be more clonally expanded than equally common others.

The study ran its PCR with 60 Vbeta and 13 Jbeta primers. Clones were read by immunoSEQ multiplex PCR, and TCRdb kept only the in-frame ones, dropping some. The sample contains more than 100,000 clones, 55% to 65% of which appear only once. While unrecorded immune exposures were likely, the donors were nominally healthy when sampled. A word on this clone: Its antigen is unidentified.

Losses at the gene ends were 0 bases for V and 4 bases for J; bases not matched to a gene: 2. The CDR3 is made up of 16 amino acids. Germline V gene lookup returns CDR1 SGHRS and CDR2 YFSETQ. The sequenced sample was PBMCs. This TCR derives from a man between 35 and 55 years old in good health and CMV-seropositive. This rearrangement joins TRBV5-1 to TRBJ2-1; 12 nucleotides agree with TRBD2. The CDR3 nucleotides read TGCGCCAGCAGCTTGGCCGGACTAGCGGGGTACAATGAGCAGTTCTTC. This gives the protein CASSLAGLAGYNEQFF.